Given below is one T cell receptor beta chain in context. Its antigen is currently not known. Per-base quality was not reported, and no clone a single base away is much larger than it. Cut back by 5 bases and 6 bases, the V and J ends lie 11 bases apart. The germline V gene yields LGHNT for CDR1 and FRNRAP for CDR2. Inclusive of the bounding cysteine and phenylalanine, the CDR3 is 13 residues long. Just the 39-base CDR3 DNA is kept, in frame starting at base 1. The sample belongs to a study of cytomegalovirus exposure and HLA in healthy donors (dated 2017 in TCRdb). About the investigation overall: According to an earlier analysis of a few hundred of the donors, some 180 million T cells yielded over 90 million unique TCR beta sequences and 276 Gb of sequence data. An early release covering roughly 640 HLA-typed donors comprised about 310 gigabases of sequencing data and roughly 85 million unique TCR sequences. Of the roughly 420 genotyped donors, 65% to 90% were placed in the genetic ancestry cluster associated with self-reported Caucasian donors. The study aimed to test whether signatures of past pathogen exposure could be identified by cataloging public T cell receptors. Using immunosequencing, the study profiled T cell repertoires from around 680 subjects and related those repertoires to cytomegalovirus serostatus. In addition to the first cohort of hundreds of subjects, a separate validation cohort of approximately 130 different subjects was used. To predict cytomegalovirus infection status, the study combined high-throughput TCR immunosequencing, statistical association of individual TCRs with disease status, and machine learning. In a later analysis, previously published TCR beta repertoires from roughly 710 donors were re-analyzed and high-resolution HLA genotyping was added so that TCR occurrence patterns could be studied. The later analysis used no new phenotypic data to find candidate immune exposures, relying instead on TCR beta sequences and their occurrence across donors. To decide whether each TCR beta V gene segment behaved as functional or pseudogenic, an earlier analysis of approximately 600 of the donors relied on high-throughput TCR beta sequencing. Donor age, sex, ethnicity and CMV serostatus were compiled together with the repertoire data. In a later genetic analysis, genome-wide SNP genotypes for about 65% of the roughly 670 donors were used, and that subset was treated as a discovery cohort. Every repertoire in the discovery cohort had been generated on one and the same sequencing platform. Class I and class II HLA loci were covered by the typing at four-digit resolution. The number of typed donors differed by locus: about 620-630 for A, B, C, DRB1 and DQB1; 500 to 550 for DQA1; about 600 for DPA1; and some 470 for DPB1. A handful of DR-DQ haplotypes were handled as single units for association and clustering because linkage in the cohort was strong. Among several hundred genotyped donors of the cohort, an average of approximately 240,000 unique TCR beta nucleotide sequences was sequenced per donor, of which approximately 19% were non-productive.

Receptor libraries were prepared by the immunoSEQ multiplex PCR assay. A mixture of 60 forward primers for TCR Vbeta segments and 13 reverse primers for TCR Jbeta segments was used in the multiplex PCR. Amplification of the CDR3 region of rearranged TCR beta genes was performed with a multiplex PCR assay on genomic DNA. On the Illumina HiSeq System, the amplified TCR beta libraries were sequenced as 87-base-pair reads. As for the authors' bioinformatics: In a later analysis, approximately 74 million unique TCR beta chains were counted across the roughly 610 repertoires, and approximately 9.9 million of these chains were shared by at least two donors. Raw reads were error-corrected and collapsed into unique sequences with a nearest-neighbor algorithm that merged closely related sequences to remove PCR and sequencing errors. To assign V, D and J gene segments, CDR3 sequences were aligned to IMGT reference sequences. For a sequence to be retained, at least a six-nucleotide match to both a V gene segment and a J gene segment was required. A rearrangement counted as productive if the CDR3 had no stop codons and remained in frame with V and J, and every other rearrangement counted as non-productive. CDR3 was defined according to IMGT convention as the region running from the second conserved V-encoded cysteine to the conserved J-encoded phenylalanine. The earlier analysis of fewer than 700 of the donors excluded sequences that lacked an unambiguous match to a single V gene segment. In an earlier analysis of 587 of the donors, V segments were called functional above 56.7% productive rearrangements and were called segregating when the between-donor standard deviation exceeded 5%. A statistical classification framework was built for diagnosing cytomegalovirus status from the catalog of TCR beta chain sequences. In a later analysis, TCR nucleotide sequences were compared against IMGT/GENE-DB human TR gene sequences so that V and J genes could be assigned. Using the TCRdist pipeline, a later analysis assigned CDR3 sequences along with most-parsimonious VDJ recombination scenarios. In a later analysis, every TCR beta chain was defined by the combination of its CDR3 amino acid sequence and its V-gene family, and reads without a unique V-gene family were dropped. To address suspected cross-contamination and a sequencing artifact, a later analysis removed 450 to 700 highly shared, low-generation-probability nucleotide sequences. In a later analysis, a clonal expansion index was calculated for each public chain from normalized within-repertoire ranks of inferred template counts. In a later analysis, generation probabilities were computed with a VDJ recombination model fitted to out-of-frame rearrangements, and the resulting probabilities were checked against IGoR. In a later analysis, hypergeometric tests were used to score TCR-TCR, TCR-HLA and TCR-CMV co-occurrence, with a repertoire-size bias correction applied to TCR pairs. To estimate false discovery rates, a later analysis permuted the HLA or CMV assignments 20 times. In a later analysis, co-occurring TCRs were grouped using DBSCAN, with TCRdist sequence similarity added in when clustering inside HLA-allele-positive subsets. Repertoires with fewer than 30,000 or more than 120,000 public chains were left out of co-occurrence clustering, as were roughly five repertoires with anomalous nucleotide sharing. TCRdb re-hosts the immuneACCESS table, in-frame sequences only. Its copies lack some clones; in the studies checked, an unresolved V gene accounts for under half of them, and the cause for the rest is not known. For V, J and clone size, that table is used; D and trimming come from the DNA. The table for this sample lists about 140,000 clones; 60% to 85% of them were counted only once. The ten biggest clones cover approximately 6.3% of the sample.

Paper-wide results and their limitations: Correlated functional status among segregating V segments might be attributable to linkage disequilibrium, but an unknown experimental factor could not be ruled out. A later analysis reported that several top co-occurrence clusters appeared linked to parvovirus B19, influenza, CMV and Epstein-Barr virus. In a later analysis, TCR association rates were found to vary across HLA loci, with the most associated TCRs seen for DRB1 alleles and the fewest for HLA-C alleles. A few of the identified cytomegalovirus-associated TCR beta chains were confirmed in vitro to be specific for cytomegalovirus antigens. According to the authors, the approach could potentially be generalized to other disease states and immunological phenotypes. At a false discovery rate of 0.05, a later analysis linked some 18,000 TCR beta sequences to specific HLA alleles. Because counts were too low, around 18 rarely observed V segments, including chromosome 9 orphons, were left out of the earlier analysis of a few hundred of the donors. This cohort had only TCR beta chains sequenced, and the lack of alpha or paired-chain data limited which features could be detected. A further reported finding was that TCR beta sequences accurately predicted the HLA-A and HLA-B alleles for most subjects in the first cohort. While some public TCRs were present in many individuals, most TCR sequences turned up only very rarely across donors. HLA typing was unavailable for some donors at each locus, so association tests used only the typed subset. V-gene and J-gene trimming of TCR beta chains was associated with a missense DCLRE1C variant in a later genetic analysis, and the association was replicated in an independent cohort. Compared with equally common non-associated chains, HLA-associated TCR beta chains in a later analysis were more clonally expanded and had lower generation probabilities. A later genetic analysis reported fewer N-insertions in productive TCRs among donors in an Asian-associated ancestry cluster than the roughly 700-donor mean. The classifier was reported to diagnose cytomegalovirus status with high specificity and sensitivity in both the original cohort and the validation cohort. For the cohort, immune exposure information was limited to CMV serostatus. Most CMV-associated TCR beta chains appeared to be HLA-restricted in a later analysis, and the HLA associations seemed to be driven largely by CMV exposure. In the study, approximately 160 TCR beta chains were listed as associated with cytomegalovirus. Assigning TCR associations to individual alleles was difficult when HLA alleles, especially DR and DQ, strongly co-occurred. The presence/absence analyses assumed that sequencing depth was roughly uniform across donors, and that assumption may not be true. Because the 87-base-pair reads could not distinguish some IMGT-functional V segments, including TRBV6-2 and TRBV6-3, those segments were excluded. A cluster of highly shared sequence variants was judged likely to represent a technical artifact of the sequencing pipeline. Broadly in line with IMGT annotations, most TCR beta V segments showed up in productive rearrangements about 87% or about 30% of the time in an earlier analysis of 450 to 750 of the donors.

In total, approximately 700 healthy bone marrow donors made up the cohort. Cohort members were all nominally healthy when sampled, although unrecorded immune exposures were likely present. The donor tested CMV seropositive and was one of the 289 seropositive cohort members. Each donor provided a peripheral blood sample, and peripheral blood mononuclear cells were used for TCR beta sequencing. Genomic DNA was extracted from the blood cell samples with the Qiagen DNeasy Blood Extraction Kit. The material sequenced was PBMCs. The source is a middle-aged man in good health and CMV-seropositive. The V gene is TRBV12-5 and the J gene is TRBJ2-1; the D gene identity is not certain. The CDR3 sequence is CASGPSQVNEQFF. The nucleotide sequence is given as TGTGCTAGTGGTCCCTCCCAGGTCAATGAGCAGTTCTTC. Full variable domain (CDR3 extended with the reference TRBV12-5 and TRBJ2-1 proteins): DARVTQTPRHKVTEMGQEVTMRCQPILGHNTVFWYRQTMMQGLELLAYFRNRAPLDDSGMPKDRFSAEMPDATLATLKIQPSEPRDSAVYFCASGPSQVNEQFFGPGTRLTVL.